The rows below give T cell receptor beta chains drawn from one sample of a study of blood T cell repertoires in COVID-19. Sequencing was performed with immunoSEQ multiplex PCR; in TCRdb, only in-frame clones are kept and a portion is missing. The data hold more than 250,000 clones, with roughly 84% observed a single time. The sample was peripheral blood. The receptors here all came from a man aged 45-65 years with active or convalescent COVID-19. The CDR3 runs from the conserved cysteine through the conserved F or W. A D gene is named only where the DNA matches it firmly. Size values are once, few and many counts, or a class for expanded clones, and some rows have none.

D | J | V | size | DNA | CDR3
NA | TRBJ1-5 | TRBV19 | NA | TGTGCCAGTAGTATTTTGCGGGAAGTAAATCAGCCCCAGCATTTT | CASSILREVNQPQHF
NA | TRBJ1-1 | TRBV2 | NA | TGTGCCAGCACCACACGGAGGAACACTGAAGCTTTCTTT | CASTTRRNTEAFF
NA | TRBJ1-1 | TRBV19 | NA | TGTGCCAGCGGAGGGCGCGCTGAAGCTTTCTTT | CASGGRAEAFF
TRBD1 | TRBJ1-3 | TRBV27 | NA | TGTGCCAGTAAATTCAGGGGGGACTCTGGAAACACCATATATTTT | CASKFRGDSGNTIYF
NA | TRBJ1-3 | TRBV28 | once | TGTGCCAGCAGTGATACAGGATCCGAAGGAAACACCATATATTTT | CASSDTGSEGNTIYF
NA | TRBJ1-4 | TRBV19 | NA | TGTGCCAGTAGTAGGTCGACAGCCGCAACTAATGAAAAACTGTTTTTT | CASSRSTAATNEKLFF
NA | TRBJ2-5 | TRBV13 | NA | TGTGCCAGCGGGGCCTTTCGAGGAGAGACCCAGTACTTC | CASGAFRGETQYF
TRBD2 | TRBJ2-2 | TRBV18 | NA | TGTGCCAGCTCGCGACTAGCGGGGCACACCGGGGAGCTGTTTTTT | CASSRLAGHTGELFF
NA | TRBJ1-3 | TRBV4-2 | NA | TGTGCCAGCAGCCAAGATTACTCTGGAAACACCATATATTTT | CASSQDYSGNTIYF
NA | TRBJ2-3 | TRBV9 | NA | TGTGCCAGCAGCGTAGGGACACTCCTCACAGATACGCAGTATTTT | CASSVGTLLTDTQYF
NA | TRBJ2-1 | TRBV23-1 | NA | TGCGCCAGAGGGTTTAGCGGACCCGACCCCGGATACAATGAGCAGTTCTTC | CARGFSGPDPGYNEQFF
TRBD2 | TRBJ2-1 | TRBV2 | few | TGTGCCAGCAGTCCCAACCTTAGCGGGAGCTACAATGAGCAGTTCTTC | CASSPNLSGSYNEQFF
TRBD1 | TRBJ2-7 | TRBV12-3/TRBV12-4 | once | TGTGCCAGCACCCTGACAGGGACCTACGAGCAGTACTTC | CASTLTGTYEQYF
NA | TRBJ1-2 | TRBV4-3 | NA | TGCGCCAGCAGCGCGGAGACAGGAGTGGTACGAGGCTACACCTTC | CASSAETGVVRGYTF
NA | TRBJ2-1 | TRBV5-1 | NA | TGCGCCAGCAGCTTGGCCCTAGCGACAAATGAGCAGTTCTTC | CASSLALATNEQFF
NA | TRBJ1-3 | TRBV2 | NA | TGTGCCAGCAGCTCGTGGGGGGATATCTCTGGAAACACCATATATTTT | CASSSWGDISGNTIYF
TRBD1 | TRBJ1-4 | TRBV2 | few | TGTGCCAGCAGCGGTAGCAACAGGGGGAGAAAACTGTTTTTT | CASSGSNRGRKLFF
TRBD1 | TRBJ1-1 | TRBV30 | NA | TGTGCCTGGAAGGGACAGACGAACACTGAAGCTTTCTTT | CAWKGQTNTEAFF
NA | TRBJ1-5 | TRBV11-2 | NA | TGTGCCAGCAGCTTACTTACCAGGGGTGATCAGCCCCAGCATTTT | CASSLLTRGDQPQHF
NA | TRBJ1-1 | TRBV4-2 | NA | TGTGCCAGCAGCCAAGCCTCGGGACCCGGGGGGACGAACACTGAAGCTTTCTTT | CASSQASGPGGTNTEAFF
NA | TRBJ2-3 | TRBV28 | NA | TGTGCCAGCAGGCGACTAGTAACGACAGATACGCAGTATTTT | CASRRLVTTDTQYF
NA | TRBJ1-1 | TRBV4-1 | NA | TGCGCCAGCAGCCAGGGCAGGGCCCCGAACACTGAAGCTTTCTTT | CASSQGRAPNTEAFF
NA | TRBJ1-2 | TRBV19 | NA | TGTGCCAGTAGCGAATCAGGACAGCCCATCTATGGCTACACCTTC | CASSESGQPIYGYTF
NA | TRBJ1-5 | TRBV15 | NA | TGTGCCACCAGTAATAACAGTCCAATATTTCATCAGCCCCAGCATTTT | CATSNNSPIFHQPQHF
NA | TRBJ2-7 | TRBV6-5 | NA | TGTGCCAGCAGTTACTCGGTCGAGGACTACGAGCAGTACTTC | CASSYSVEDYEQYF
NA | TRBJ2-3 | TRBV19 | NA | TGTGCCAGTAGTCCCTCTTCTTCAGATACGCAGTATTTT | CASSPSSSDTQYF
NA | TRBJ2-5 | TRBV12-3/TRBV12-4 | few | TGTGCCAGCAGTTTAGGACAGAAAGAGACCCAGTACTTC | CASSLGQKETQYF
TRBD1 | TRBJ1-2 | TRBV10-3 | NA | TGTGCCAGTATTCAGGGGGTCGGCTATGGCTACACCTTC | CASIQGVGYGYTF
TRBD2 | TRBJ2-5 | TRBV9 | NA | TGTGCCAGCAGCGTAGATTCCGGGACTAGTAAGACCCAGTACTTC | CASSVDSGTSKTQYF
NA | TRBJ2-5 | TRBV7-9 | NA | TGTGCCAGCAGCTTAAGCCCGGGGAAGCAAGAGACCCAGTACTTC | CASSLSPGKQETQYF
NA | TRBJ1-3 | TRBV30 | NA | TGTGCCTGGGCTCACAGCTCTGGAAACACCATATATTTT | CAWAHSSGNTIYF
TRBD1 | TRBJ2-5 | TRBV24-1 | NA | TGTGCCACCAGTGGGGACAGGTTCGGAGAGACCCAGTACTTC | CATSGDRFGETQYF
TRBD1 | TRBJ1-2 | TRBV6-1 | NA | TGTGCCAGCAGTGACCCGGACAGGGCCAACTATGGCTACACCTTC | CASSDPDRANYGYTF